These T cell receptor beta chains were read from a single sample in a study of T cell responses to AZD1222 COVID-19 vaccine. TCRdb's copy holds only in-frame clones and misses some; the assay was immunoSEQ multiplex PCR. The sample lists 150,000 or so clones; approximately 90% were seen once. The starting material was peripheral blood, obtained 28 days after the second AZD1222 dose. These receptors were obtained from an adult who received the AZD1222 COVID-19 vaccine. Both conserved end residues are part of each CDR3. The D gene is left open where the match is weak. Clone size is not always given. Where it is, it says once, few, many or a class for expanded clones.

J: TRBJ1-1; V: TRBV11-3; size: NA; D: NA; CDR3: CASSPLTLGTEAFF; DNA: TGTGCCAGCAGCCCTTTGACACTTGGCACTGAAGCTTTCTTT
J: TRBJ1-1; V: TRBV12-3/TRBV12-4; size: NA; D: NA; CDR3: CASSKQENTEAFF; DNA: TGTGCCAGCAGTAAACAAGAAAACACTGAAGCTTTCTTT
J: TRBJ2-3; V: TRBV7-9; size: NA; D: TRBD2; CDR3: CASSLGTSTDTQYF; DNA: TGTGCCAGCAGCTTAGGGACTAGCACTGATACGCAGTATTTT
J: TRBJ2-5; V: TRBV7-9; size: NA; D: NA; CDR3: CASSQFRGILQETQYF; DNA: TGTGCCAGCAGCCAGTTTCGGGGAATCCTCCAAGAGACCCAGTACTTC
J: TRBJ2-1; V: TRBV6-5; size: NA; D: NA; CDR3: CASSPGGPPWFF; DNA: TGTGCCAGCAGCCCCGGCGGGCCGCCATGGTTCTTC
J: TRBJ2-7; V: TRBV5-6; size: NA; D: NA; CDR3: CASSLVEGGGYEQYF; DNA: TGTGCCAGCAGCTTGGTGGAGGGCGGTGGATACGAGCAGTACTTC
J: TRBJ2-2; V: TRBV9; size: NA; D: TRBD2; CDR3: CASSVALSGGKAGELFF; DNA: TGTGCCAGCAGCGTAGCATTGTCGGGGGGAAAAGCCGGGGAGCTGTTTTTT
J: TRBJ1-2; V: TRBV7-9; size: NA; D: TRBD1; CDR3: CASSLQGAEGYTF; DNA: TGTGCCAGCAGCTTACAGGGGGCTGAAGGCTACACCTTC
J: TRBJ1-5; V: TRBV4-1; size: NA; D: NA; CDR3: CASSQEKNQPQHF; DNA: TGCGCCAGCAGCCAAGAAAAAAATCAGCCCCAGCATTTT
J: TRBJ1-5; V: TRBV30; size: NA; D: NA; CDR3: CAWSFPGNQPQHF; DNA: TGTGCCTGGAGTTTTCCAGGGAATCAGCCCCAGCATTTT
J: TRBJ1-3; V: TRBV5-6; size: NA; D: NA; CDR3: CASSTGQPGNTIYF; DNA: TGTGCCAGCAGCACCGGACAGCCTGGGAACACCATATATTTT
J: TRBJ2-7; V: TRBV29-1; size: NA; D: NA; CDR3: CSVEGGGTDSYEQYF; DNA: TGCAGCGTTGAAGGCGGCGGGACCGACTCCTACGAGCAGTACTTC
J: TRBJ2-3; V: TRBV6-5; size: NA; D: NA; CDR3: CASSYGSDPDTQYF; DNA: TGTGCCAGCAGTTACGGCTCCGATCCAGATACGCAGTATTTT
J: TRBJ2-5; V: TRBV6-5; size: NA; D: NA; CDR3: CASSYRAQETQYF; DNA: TGTGCCAGCAGTTACAGGGCTCAAGAGACCCAGTACTTC
J: TRBJ1-2; V: TRBV11-2; size: NA; D: NA; CDR3: CASSPLGRHGYTF; DNA: TGTGCCAGCAGCCCTTTAGGGCGCCATGGCTACACCTTC
J: TRBJ2-7; V: TRBV13; size: NA; D: TRBD1; CDR3: CASSSGQGNEQYF; DNA: TGTGCCAGCAGCTCCGGACAGGGGAACGAGCAGTACTTC
J: TRBJ2-3; V: TRBV4-2; size: NA; D: TRBD2; CDR3: CASSQMPPQTSGRGTDTQYF; DNA: TGTGCCAGCAGTCAAATGCCGCCCCAGACTAGCGGGAGGGGTACAGATACGCAGTATTTT
J: TRBJ1-6; V: TRBV6-5; size: NA; D: TRBD1; CDR3: CASSRGQGASPLHF; DNA: TGTGCCAGCAGCCGTGGACAGGGGGCTTCACCCCTCCACTTT
J: TRBJ1-2; V: TRBV30; size: NA; D: NA; CDR3: CAWSGVLIYGYTF; DNA: TGTGCCTGGAGTGGGGTTTTGATCTATGGCTACACCTTC
J: TRBJ2-2; V: TRBV2; size: NA; D: NA; CDR3: CASSQFGGGAGELFF; DNA: TGTGCCAGCAGTCAGTTCGGGGGCGGGGCCGGGGAGCTGTTTTTT
J: TRBJ1-5; V: TRBV29-1; size: NA; D: TRBD1; CDR3: CSVGQGNQPQHF; DNA: TGCAGCGTTGGACAGGGGAATCAGCCCCAGCATTTT
J: TRBJ1-4; V: TRBV27; size: NA; D: TRBD1; CDR3: CASSSGWTGGYEKLFF; DNA: TGTGCCAGCAGCTCCGGTTGGACAGGGGGCTATGAAAAACTGTTTTTT
J: TRBJ1-1; V: TRBV11-2; size: NA; D: NA; CDR3: CASSLVGGNTEAFF; DNA: TGTGCCAGCAGCTTAGTCGGCGGGAACACTGAAGCTTTCTTT
J: TRBJ2-3; V: TRBV5-1; size: NA; D: NA; CDR3: CASTLGGGWSSDTQYF; DNA: TGCGCCAGCACCCTAGGGGGGGGCTGGTCATCGGATACGCAGTATTTT
J: TRBJ2-1; V: TRBV6-5; size: NA; D: NA; CDR3: CASSYSRQNNEQFF; DNA: TGTGCCAGCAGTTACTCGAGGCAGAACAATGAGCAGTTCTTC
J: TRBJ1-2; V: TRBV4-3; size: NA; D: NA; CDR3: CASSQDPTGFIYGYTF; DNA: TGCGCCAGCAGCCAAGATCCAACAGGGTTTATCTATGGCTACACCTTC
J: TRBJ2-7; V: TRBV19; size: NA; D: NA; CDR3: CASSIRGSSYEQYF; DNA: TGTGCCAGTAGTATCAGGGGTAGCTCCTACGAGCAGTACTTC
J: TRBJ1-5; V: TRBV19; size: NA; D: TRBD1; CDR3: CASSAGGNQPQHF; DNA: TGTGCCAGTTCAGCAGGGGGAAATCAGCCCCAGCATTTT
J: TRBJ1-5; V: TRBV10-3; size: NA; D: NA; CDR3: CAISESTDSNQPQHF; DNA: TGTGCCATCAGTGAGTCTACCGATAGCAATCAGCCCCAGCATTTT
J: TRBJ1-6; V: TRBV2; size: few; D: NA; CDR3: CASRVGESPLHF; DNA: TGTGCCAGCAGGGTAGGAGAATCACCCCTCCACTTT
J: TRBJ1-3; V: TRBV30; size: once; D: NA; CDR3: CAWSARDIHSGNTIYF; DNA: TGTGCCTGGAGTGCCCGGGACATCCACTCTGGAAACACCATATATTTT
J: TRBJ2-5; V: TRBV4-1; size: NA; D: TRBD1; CDR3: CASSRTGFSSETQYF; DNA: TGCGCCAGCAGCCGGACAGGCTTCTCCTCGGAGACCCAGTACTTC
J: TRBJ1-1; V: TRBV19; size: NA; D: NA; CDR3: CASKRGEFEAFF; DNA: TGTGCCAGTAAGAGAGGAGAATTTGAAGCTTTCTTT
J: TRBJ1-6; V: TRBV7-9; size: once; D: TRBD1; CDR3: CASSSAPGQYNSPLHF; DNA: TGTGCCAGCAGTTCCGCTCCGGGACAGTATAATTCACCCCTCCACTTT
J: TRBJ2-3; V: TRBV5-6; size: NA; D: TRBD2; CDR3: CASSPDPGGRTDTQYF; DNA: TGTGCCAGCAGCCCGGACCCGGGGGGACGCACAGATACGCAGTATTTT
J: TRBJ1-5; V: TRBV5-5; size: NA; D: TRBD1; CDR3: CASSLYGTGNQPQHF; DNA: TGTGCCAGCAGCTTGTACGGGACAGGGAATCAGCCCCAGCATTTT
J: TRBJ1-1; V: TRBV19; size: NA; D: NA; CDR3: CASSAMRGEAFF; DNA: TGTGCCAGTAGTGCAATGAGGGGTGAAGCTTTCTTT
J: TRBJ1-4; V: TRBV12-5; size: NA; D: TRBD1; CDR3: CASGPRWGTGNEKLFF; DNA: TGTGCTAGTGGTCCCCGTTGGGGGACAGGGAATGAAAAACTGTTTTTT
J: TRBJ1-1; V: TRBV19; size: NA; D: TRBD1; CDR3: CASSNCSPGQGQGGTEAFF; DNA: TGTGCCAGTAGTAACTGCTCTCCGGGACAGGGTCAAGGGGGGACTGAAGCTTTCTTT
J: TRBJ1-2; V: TRBV3-1/TRBV3-2; size: NA; D: TRBD1; CDR3: CASSQASGGGVYGYTF; DNA: TGTGCCAGCAGCCAGGCCTCAGGGGGAGGTGTTTATGGCTACACCTTC
J: TRBJ1-2; V: TRBV7-2; size: NA; D: NA; CDR3: CASSQDGASFNYGYTF; DNA: TGTGCCAGCAGCCAAGACGGGGCCTCCTTTAATTATGGCTACACCTTC
J: TRBJ1-3; V: TRBV21-1; size: NA; D: NA; CDR3: CASSEEEGPGNTIYF; DNA: TGTGCCAGCAGTGAGGAGGAGGGACCTGGAAACACCATATATTTT
J: TRBJ2-3; V: TRBV5-1; size: NA; D: NA; CDR3: CASTRDLVGDTQYF; DNA: TGCGCCAGCACCCGGGACCTAGTGGGAGATACGCAGTATTTT
J: TRBJ1-2; V: TRBV5-1; size: NA; D: NA; CDR3: CASSLGQPPGDGYTF; DNA: TGCGCCAGCAGCTTAGGACAGCCCCCGGGGGATGGCTACACCTTC
J: TRBJ2-1; V: TRBV6-2/TRBV6-3; size: once; D: NA; CDR3: CASSSLSGTHNEQFF; DNA: TGTGCCAGCAGTTCATTGAGCGGGACACACAATGAGCAGTTCTTC
J: TRBJ2-1; V: TRBV7-2; size: NA; D: NA; CDR3: CASSYSGEQFF; DNA: TGTGCCAGCAGTTATAGCGGCGAGCAGTTCTTC
J: TRBJ1-6; V: TRBV19; size: NA; D: NA; CDR3: CASSHVGRDSPLHF; DNA: TGTGCCAGTAGTCACGTTGGGAGGGATTCACCCCTCCACTTT
J: TRBJ1-3; V: TRBV7-8; size: few; D: NA; CDR3: CASSRIHGSSGNTIYF; DNA: TGTGCCAGCAGTCGTATCCACGGGAGCTCTGGAAACACCATATATTTT
J: TRBJ1-1; V: TRBV19; size: NA; D: NA; CDR3: CASRDGPNTEAFF; DNA: TGTGCCAGTAGAGACGGACCGAACACTGAAGCTTTCTTT
J: TRBJ2-3; V: TRBV29-1; size: NA; D: TRBD1; CDR3: CSPTRTGGLGDTQYF; DNA: TGCAGCCCTACCCGGACAGGGGGCTTAGGAGATACGCAGTATTTT
J: TRBJ2-1; V: TRBV25-1; size: NA; D: NA; CDR3: CASSGMGTGSLSYNEQFF; DNA: TGTGCCAGCAGTGGTATGGGCACGGGAAGCTTGTCCTACAATGAGCAGTTCTTC
J: TRBJ2-7; V: TRBV11-2; size: NA; D: TRBD1; CDR3: CASSKPGGHYEQYF; DNA: TGTGCCAGCAGCAAGCCAGGGGGCCACTACGAGCAGTACTTC
J: TRBJ1-2; V: TRBV10-3; size: NA; D: TRBD1; CDR3: CAIRSTGDSGYGYTF; DNA: TGTGCCATCAGGAGCACAGGGGACTCCGGCTATGGCTACACCTTC
J: TRBJ1-1; V: TRBV7-2; size: NA; D: NA; CDR3: CASSLVPNTEAFF; DNA: TGTGCCAGCAGCTTAGTTCCGAACACTGAAGCTTTCTTT
J: TRBJ1-1; V: TRBV7-2; size: once; D: NA; CDR3: CASSLDQGVRGTEAFF; DNA: TGTGCCAGCAGCTTAGATCAGGGAGTGAGAGGCACTGAAGCTTTCTTT
J: TRBJ2-2; V: TRBV11-3; size: once; D: NA; CDR3: CASSLGEGSPRSTGELFF; DNA: TGTGCCAGCAGCTTAGGAGAAGGGTCCCCTCGGAGCACCGGGGAGCTGTTTTTT
J: TRBJ2-1; V: TRBV7-3; size: NA; D: TRBD2; CDR3: CASSQSRTSSYNEQFF; DNA: TGTGCCAGCAGCCAGAGCCGGACTAGCTCCTACAATGAGCAGTTCTTC
J: TRBJ2-3; V: TRBV29-1; size: NA; D: TRBD1; CDR3: CSVEPHRTGSDTQYF; DNA: TGCAGCGTTGAACCCCACCGGACAGGGTCAGATACGCAGTATTTT
J: TRBJ2-3; V: TRBV7-2; size: NA; D: TRBD2; CDR3: CASSYVSGGTDTQYF; DNA: TGTGCCAGCAGCTACGTTAGCGGGGGCACAGATACGCAGTATTTT
J: TRBJ1-3; V: TRBV19; size: NA; D: NA; CDR3: CASANRARSGNTIYF; DNA: TGTGCCAGTGCTAACCGGGCTCGCTCTGGAAACACCATATATTTT